This TCR beta chain was sequenced in a study of blood T cells in healthy people across ages. The study's findings and limits: Older age went with lower TCR beta diversity per million T cells, in a roughly linear way. Fewer expanded clones and more diversity marked long-lived versus aged donors.

The CDR3 contains 14 residues. The V gene lost 0 bases and the J gene lost 8 bases, with 16 bases spanning the gap. CDR1 and CDR2 from the germline V gene are DFQATT and SNEGSKA (reference sequence). Per-sample yields of isolated PBMCs were at least 6 million. PCR was performed a second time for 7 to 11 cycles using a sample-barcoded 5' primer and a J-beta primer mix. No fewer than 3 million CDR3-containing paired-end reads came from each sample. TCRdb ran MiXCR on the 5' RACE reads and lists one entry per CDR3 protein. The sample consists of about 680,000 distinct CDR3 sequences, 45% to 50% of them appearing once. This clonotype was counted ten times or more. Its antigen is currently unknown.

V is TRBV20-1 and J is TRBJ1-2; tentative D call: TRBD1 (5 bases). Material for sequencing was blood. The source is a woman aged 55 to 70 in good health. This chain's CDR3 is CSARDMDSTAGYTF. The CDR3 DNA follows: TGCAGTGCTAGAGATATGGATTCGACAGCCGGCTACACCTTC.